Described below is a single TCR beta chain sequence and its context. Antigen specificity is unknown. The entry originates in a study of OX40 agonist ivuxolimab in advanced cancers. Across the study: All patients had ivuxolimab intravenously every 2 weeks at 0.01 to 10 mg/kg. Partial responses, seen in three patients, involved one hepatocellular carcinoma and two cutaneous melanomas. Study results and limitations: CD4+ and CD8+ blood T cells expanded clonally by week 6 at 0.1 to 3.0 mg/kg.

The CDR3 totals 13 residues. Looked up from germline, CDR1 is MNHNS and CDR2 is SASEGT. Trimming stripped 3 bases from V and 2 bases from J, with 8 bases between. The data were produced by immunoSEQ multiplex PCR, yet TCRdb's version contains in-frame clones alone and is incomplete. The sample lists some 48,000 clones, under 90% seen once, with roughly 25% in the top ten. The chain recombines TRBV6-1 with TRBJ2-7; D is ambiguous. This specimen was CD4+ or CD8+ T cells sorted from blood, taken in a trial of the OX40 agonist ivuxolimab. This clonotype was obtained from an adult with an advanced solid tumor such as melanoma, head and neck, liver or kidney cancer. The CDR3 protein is CASSDKRAYEQYF. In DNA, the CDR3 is TGTGCCAGCAGTGATAAAAGGGCCTACGAGCAGTACTTC.